This T cell receptor beta chain was found in a study of blood T cells in healthy people across ages. Primers used in a second PCR of about 6 to 11 cycles were a sample-barcoded 5' primer and a J-beta primer mix. TCRdb redid the calling of the 5' RACE reads with MiXCR, one entry per CDR3 protein. The data show over 1.5 million distinct CDR3 sequences, with just under 50% seen just once and approximately 2.1% held by the top ten. Sequencing was done on a sample of blood. This clonotype was obtained from a woman in her thirties or forties in good health.

CDR3 loop: CASSFDREVGETQYF. In nucleotides, the CDR3 is TGTGCCAGCAGCTTCGACAGGGAGGTCGGAGAGACCCAGTACTTC. This chain links TRBV5-6 with TRBJ2-5; TRBD1 is a possible D gene (7 bases). V was pared by 2 bases and J by 4 bases, with 15 bases between. Germline-derived CDR1 and CDR2 are SGHDT and YYEEEE. The CDR3 sequence is 15 residues long.